A single T cell receptor beta chain is shown here with its context. The data are from a study of cytomegalovirus exposure and HLA in healthy donors. Study context: A prior analysis found more than 90 million unique TCR beta sequences from around 200 million T cells.

The PCR made use of 60 Vbeta and 13 Jbeta primers. The table came from immunoSEQ multiplex PCR; TCRdb's copy has only in-frame clones and leaves some out. The sample yields about 55,000 clones, roughly 82% seen once. This CDR3 contains 14 residues. Germline V gives CDR1 SGHRS, CDR2 YFSETQ. The trim removed 1 base at V and 7 bases at J, leaving 6 bases unmatched. The chain uses TRBV5-1 and TRBJ1-2; 8 positions agree with TRBD1. The clonotype comes from a man younger than 45 in good health and CMV-seronegative. The sample taken for sequencing was PBMCs. The CDR3 spells CASSLTQGARGYTF. The CDR3 DNA follows: TGCGCCAGCAGCTTGACTCAGGGGGCCCGTGGCTACACCTTC. The whole variable domain, filled in from reference TRBV5-1 and TRBJ1-2, reads KAGVTQTPRYLIKTRGQQVTLSCSPISGHRSVSWYQQTPGQGLQFLFEYFSETQRNKGNFPGRFSGRQFSNSRSEMNVSTLELGDSALYLCASSLTQGARGYTFGSGTRLTVV.